This record covers a single T cell receptor (beta chain). V shed 4 bases, J shed 5 bases, and the junction held 4 bases outside the gene matches. Germline V gene sequence: CDR1 SGHKS, CDR2 YYEKEE (reference sequence). The CDR3 sequence is 14 residues long. This sample was taken from a study of blood T cell repertoires in COVID-19. Whole-study context: Material from acute and convalescent COVID-19 was sourced from the United States, Italy and Spain.

Using immunoSEQ multiplex PCR, the repertoire was profiled, and TCRdb retains in-frame clones only, with some absent. This repertoire shows 95,000 to 150,000 clones, around three quarters found once; its top ten account for 3% to 4.5%. The receptor was isolated from a woman of 80 years or more with acute or convalescent COVID-19. The chain employs TRBV5-5 and TRBJ2-5, with 11 bases identical to TRBD1. Source material: peripheral blood. CDR3 protein: CASSPGTGGETQYF. CDR3 coding DNA: TGTGCCAGCAGCCCCGGGACAGGGGGGGAGACCCAGTACTTC.